The rows below give T cell receptor beta chains drawn from one sample of a study of cytomegalovirus exposure and HLA in healthy donors. Generated by immunoSEQ multiplex PCR, the TCRdb table keeps only in-frame clones and is missing some. The profile shows 130,000 to 150,000 clones, roughly four fifths of them singletons. Specimen: PBMCs. These receptors all stem from a man aged 40-49 years in good health and CMV-seropositive. Both conserved end residues are part of each CDR3. D genes are given only for firm matches. Some rows mark clone size as missing; the rest say once, few, many or name a class of expanded clone.

J	D	V	size	CDR3	DNA
TRBJ2-7	NA	TRBV30	NA	CAWSTLTGFYEQYF	TGTGCCTGGAGTACACTGACAGGATTTTACGAGCAGTACTTC
TRBJ1-3	NA	TRBV7-9	NA	CASSGGQVFSSGNTIYF	TGTGCCAGCAGCGGGGGACAAGTCTTTAGCTCTGGAAACACCATATATTTT
TRBJ2-7	TRBD2	TRBV4-3	NA	CASSQGLASGEQYF	TGCGCCAGCAGCCAAGGACTAGCTTCGGGCGAGCAGTACTTC
TRBJ1-2	NA	TRBV5-4	NA	CASSLDRGGIDGYTF	TGTGCCAGCAGCTTGGATCGGGGGGGCATTGATGGCTACACCTTC
TRBJ1-2	TRBD1	TRBV30	NA	CAWSVGQGYGYTF	TGTGCCTGGAGTGTAGGACAGGGCTATGGCTACACCTTC
TRBJ2-7	TRBD1	TRBV7-9	NA	CASSTGQSYEQYF	TGTGCCAGCAGCACGGGACAGTCCTACGAGCAGTACTTC
TRBJ1-2	TRBD1	TRBV7-9	NA	CASSFGQGDGYTF	TGTGCCAGCAGCTTTGGACAGGGAGATGGCTACACCTTC
TRBJ2-7	TRBD2	TRBV4-3	NA	CASSPSGGGTYEQYF	TGCGCCAGCAGCCCGAGTGGCGGGGGGACCTACGAGCAGTACTTC
TRBJ2-7	TRBD2	TRBV12-5	NA	CASVKDGGFYEQYF	TGTGCTAGTGTCAAAGACGGGGGGTTTTACGAGCAGTACTTC
TRBJ2-2	TRBD2	TRBV11-2	once	CASSPGLAGTGELFF	TGTGCCAGCAGCCCCGGACTAGCGGGGACCGGGGAGCTGTTTTTT
TRBJ1-2	NA	TRBV14	NA	CASSQGLVGYTF	TGTGCCAGCAGCCAAGGTCTTGTGGGCTACACCTTC
TRBJ2-7	NA	TRBV28	NA	CASSSGIGSYEQYF	TGTGCCAGCAGTTCCGGGATCGGTTCCTACGAGCAGTACTTC
TRBJ2-7	TRBD1	TRBV27	NA	CASSLTRGPPYEQYF	TGTGCCAGCAGCCTAACCAGGGGGCCCCCCTACGAGCAGTACTTC
TRBJ2-1	TRBD2	TRBV19	NA	CASKTSDGYNEQFF	TGTGCCAGTAAAACTAGCGACGGGTACAATGAGCAGTTCTTC
TRBJ2-7	TRBD1	TRBV7-8	once	CASSLGARTGTGEQYF	TGTGCCAGCAGCTTGGGTGCTCGGACAGGGACAGGAGAGCAGTACTTC
TRBJ2-7	TRBD2	TRBV10-3	NA	CAISGSLRLALSYEQYF	TGTGCCATCAGTGGGTCCCTACGACTAGCGCTGTCCTACGAGCAGTACTTC
TRBJ1-5	NA	TRBV2	NA	CATKGKGGNQPQHF	TGTGCCACCAAGGGGAAGGGGGGGAATCAGCCCCAGCATTTT
TRBJ1-1	TRBD1	TRBV30	NA	CAWSAGTGKTEAFF	TGTGCCTGGAGTGCCGGGACAGGGAAAACTGAAGCTTTCTTT
TRBJ1-2	TRBD1	TRBV5-1	few	CASSWTGGGYTF	TGCGCCAGCAGCTGGACAGGGGGCGGCTACACCTTC
TRBJ2-7	NA	TRBV5-4	NA	CASSNDRYSYEQYF	TGTGCCAGCAGCAACGACAGGTACTCCTACGAGCAGTACTTC
TRBJ2-5	TRBD1	TRBV2	NA	CASSEWAGGWETQYF	TGTGCCAGCAGTGAATGGGCAGGGGGCTGGGAGACCCAGTACTTC
TRBJ2-5	NA	TRBV11-2	once	CASSPIRGRETQYF	TGTGCCAGCAGCCCCATAAGGGGTAGGGAGACCCAGTACTTC
TRBJ1-5	TRBD1	TRBV19	NA	CASRRQGSTLTSNQPQHF	TGTGCCAGTAGGCGACAGGGGTCCACCCTGACTAGCAATCAGCCCCAGCATTTT
TRBJ2-5	NA	TRBV7-9	NA	CASSSPGGLETQYF	TGTGCCAGCAGCTCCCCCGGGGGTTTAGAGACCCAGTACTTC
TRBJ2-7	NA	TRBV1	NA	CTSSQDQAWGCLEQYF	TGCACCAGCAGCCAAGATCAAGCTTGGGGCTGCCTGGAGCAGTACTTC
TRBJ1-1	NA	TRBV5-1	NA	CASSRLGTMNTEAFF	TGCGCCAGCAGTCGGCTAGGTACGATGAACACTGAAGCTTTCTTT
TRBJ1-4	NA	TRBV5-5	few	CASSPEALLNEKLFF	TGTGCCAGCAGCCCCGAGGCCTTGCTTAATGAAAAACTGTTTTTT
TRBJ2-5	TRBD1	TRBV5-1	NA	CASSRQGAQETQYF	TGCGCCAGCAGCCGACAGGGGGCTCAAGAGACCCAGTACTTC
TRBJ2-5	TRBD2	TRBV2	NA	CASSALAGYETQYF	TGTGCCAGCAGTGCTCTAGCGGGATACGAGACCCAGTACTTC
TRBJ2-5	TRBD2	TRBV6-5	NA	CATTGGYQETQYF	TGTGCCACGACGGGGGGGTACCAAGAGACCCAGTACTTC
TRBJ2-7	TRBD2	TRBV27	once	CASRKGLAETYEQYF	TGTGCCAGTAGGAAGGGACTAGCGGAGACCTACGAGCAGTACTTC
TRBJ1-4	NA	TRBV19	NA	CASSPGRPNEKLFF	TGTGCCAGTAGTCCCGGCAGGCCTAATGAAAAACTGTTTTTT
TRBJ1-1	NA	TRBV2	NA	CASDRAQGRNTEAFF	TGTGCCAGCGATAGGGCCCAGGGCAGGAACACTGAAGCTTTCTTT
TRBJ2-3	TRBD2	TRBV7-9	NA	CASSPSGGVKDTQYF	TGTGCCAGCAGCCCTAGCGGGGGGGTGAAAGATACGCAGTATTTT
TRBJ2-2	TRBD1	TRBV6-1	NA	CASSFDRVAGELFF	TGTGCCAGCAGCTTTGACAGGGTCGCCGGGGAGCTGTTTTTT
TRBJ1-2	TRBD1	TRBV5-5	NA	CASSDRGQWGYTF	TGTGCCAGCAGCGACAGGGGGCAATGGGGCTACACCTTC
TRBJ1-2	NA	TRBV10-3	NA	CAISEATGVYGYTF	TGTGCCATCAGTGAAGCCACAGGCGTCTATGGCTACACCTTC
TRBJ2-2	TRBD2	TRBV7-9	NA	CASSQTSGSVDTGELFF	TGTGCCAGCAGCCAGACTAGCGGGAGTGTTGACACCGGGGAGCTGTTTTTT
TRBJ2-1	NA	TRBV5-1	once	CASGHGLQGYNEQFF	TGCGCCAGCGGACACGGTCTTCAGGGTTACAATGAGCAGTTCTTC
TRBJ2-7	TRBD2	TRBV19	once	CASSPRREGSYEQYF	TGTGCCAGTAGTCCCCGGCGGGAGGGCTCCTACGAGCAGTACTTC
TRBJ1-1	TRBD1	TRBV5-4	NA	CASSPGQGMNTEAFF	TGTGCCAGCAGCCCCGGACAGGGAATGAACACTGAAGCTTTCTTT
TRBJ1-2	NA	TRBV27	NA	CASSLFRGGGYTF	TGTGCCAGCAGTTTATTCAGGGGTGGTGGCTACACCTTC
TRBJ1-3	TRBD1	TRBV6-6	NA	CASGRDSGNTIYF	TGTGCCAGTGGCCGGGACAGCGGAAACACCATATATTTT
TRBJ2-2	TRBD1	TRBV5-1	NA	CASSLTRDRRTGELFF	TGCGCCAGCAGTTTAACTCGGGACAGACGGACCGGGGAGCTGTTTTTT
TRBJ1-3	NA	TRBV7-6	once	CAGSLYPTRGTGNTIYF	TGTGCCGGCAGCTTATACCCGACACGGGGGACTGGAAACACCATATATTTT
TRBJ1-2	NA	TRBV20-1	few	CSLDRREDYTF	TGCAGTCTAGACAGACGGGAGGACTACACCTTC
TRBJ1-6	NA	TRBV30	NA	CAAPRGQLGSPLHF	TGTGCCGCACCACGGGGACAATTGGGTTCACCCCTCCACTTT
TRBJ2-1	TRBD2	TRBV7-8	NA	CASSLDSSGRGEQFF	TGTGCCAGCAGCTTAGATTCTAGCGGGAGGGGAGAGCAGTTCTTC
TRBJ2-3	NA	TRBV11-3	NA	CASSLDRGAASTDTQYF	TGTGCCAGCAGCTTAGATCGAGGCGCGGCAAGCACAGATACGCAGTATTTT
TRBJ2-5	NA	TRBV5-1	NA	CASSSLYYQETQYF	TGCGCCAGCAGCTCCCTTTACTACCAAGAGACCCAGTACTTC
TRBJ2-5	NA	TRBV9	NA	CASSVGTRETQYF	TGTGCCAGCAGCGTGGGCACCCGAGAGACCCAGTACTTC
TRBJ2-7	NA	TRBV4-3	few	CASSQDIETGDREQYF	TGCGCCAGCAGCCAAGATATCGAGACAGGAGACCGCGAGCAGTACTTC
TRBJ1-1	NA	TRBV2	NA	CASNHLRERTEAFF	TGTGCCAGCAACCACCTCCGCGAACGCACTGAAGCTTTCTTT
TRBJ2-7	TRBD2	TRBV5-1	NA	CASSSDPGLAPSHEQYF	TGCGCCAGCAGCTCGGACCCGGGACTAGCGCCGAGCCACGAGCAGTACTTC
TRBJ1-2	NA	TRBV9	NA	CASSVRSGDGYTF	TGTGCCAGCAGCGTACGGTCAGGGGATGGCTACACCTTC
TRBJ2-4	NA	TRBV6-1	NA	CASTQVVGRRDIQYF	TGTGCCAGCACCCAAGTGGTGGGCAGGCGCGACATTCAGTACTTC
TRBJ2-5	NA	TRBV21-1	NA	CASSKALDPTGYGLDQETQYF	TGTGCCAGCAGCAAAGCGCTTGACCCGACAGGGTACGGACTGGACCAAGAGACCCAGTACTTC
TRBJ2-7	TRBD2	TRBV6-1	NA	CASSTLGGSSYEQYF	TGTGCCAGCAGTACGTTGGGGGGGAGCTCCTACGAGCAGTACTTC